The clone carrying this T cell receptor (beta chain) appeared a single time. The antigen is unknown. This entry belongs to a study of cytomegalovirus exposure and HLA in healthy donors. This PCR relied on a set of 60 Vbeta primers and 13 Jbeta primers. Some clones are missing from TCRdb's copy, which holds only in-frame ones; the method was immunoSEQ multiplex PCR. The sample shows 100,000 or so clones, about 79% of them seen only once. Findings and caveats of the study: Immune exposure information comprised only CMV serostatus.

Trimming cost V 5 bases and J 5 bases, with 21 bases left between them. Per germline, CDR1 SGHTA and CDR2 FQGNSA. The CDR3 spans 16 residues. Sequencing was performed on PBMCs. The J gene is TRBJ1-2, the V gene TRBV7-2; TRBD1 is a possible D gene (6 bases). The sequence was obtained from a human donor in good health. CDR3 loop: CASSPTGTQRGYGYTF. As DNA, the CDR3 is TGTGCCAGCAGCCCCACTGGGACCCAAAGGGGGTATGGCTACACCTTC.